This T cell receptor beta chain stems from a study of molecular identifiers for immune sequencing clone quantification. Preparation methods for the bulk TCR libraries were those previously described, with listed TCR primers. TCRdb used MiXCR to reprocess the PCR reads, holding one entry per CDR3 protein. The data hold approximately 680,000 distinct CDR3 sequences, with about 25% observed a single time. Using 10%, 30% or 50% RNA, naive CD8 libraries were derived from approximately 20,000 to 1,000,000 sorted cells. Study outcomes and limitations: Clones that had above 20 RNA copies took up over 97% of effector molecules but under 1% in naive cells.

Comment on this clonotype: Its antigen is currently unknown.

The sequencing sample was made of naive CD8+ T cells from blood, with Jurkat cell RNA spiked in. The sample's subset: FACS-sorted CD8+CD4-CCR7+CD45RA+ naive T cells. The clonotype comes from a human donor in good health. Some libraries in this study had Jurkat cell RNA spiked in.

CDR3 nucleotides: TGTGCCAGTAGTCGGGAGGAGGGACTAGCGGGGGGTATAGATACGCAGTATTTT. It codes for CASSREEGLAGGIDTQYF. This chain uses TRBV19 with TRBJ2-3; 15 bases match TRBD2. Germline V CDR1 and CDR2: LNHDA, SQIVND (reference sequence). The CDR3 spans 18 residues. V lost 5 bases, J lost 5 bases, and 11 bases stayed unmatched.